The sequence of this T cell receptor (beta chain) was determined in a study of T cells after yellow fever vaccination. This clonotype was picked up many times. V was clipped by 0 bases and J by 2 bases; unmatched bases: 5. Germline V gene lookup returns CDR1 MGHRA and CDR2 YSYEKL. This CDR3 is built from 16 residues. TCRdb re-called the 5' RACE reads through MiXCR, storing one row per CDR3 protein. The table has hundreds of thousands of distinct CDR3 sequences, roughly 3.5% seen once; the top ten hold 23%. The TCR sequence derives from a man between 18 and 35 years old who received the YFV17D yellow fever vaccine. Material: PBMCs, obtained on the day of the yellow fever booster vaccination. The chain is built from TRBV4-1 and TRBJ1-2, with 8 bases lining up with TRBD1. CDR3 DNA sequence: TGCGCCAGCAGCCAAGATCGAAGGACAGGGAACTATGGCTACACCTTC. Amino acid sequence: CASSQDRRTGNYGYTF.